This passage covers 18 T cell receptor beta chains from one sample sequenced in a study of human T cells and chemical hapten exposure. TCRdb reprocessed the 5' RACE reads via MiXCR and lists one record per CDR3 protein. The sample gives some 150,000 distinct CDR3 sequences, around 4% of which show up once; 1.2% to 1.5% is in the top ten. Sequencing started from total RNA isolated from unfractionated whole blood. The receptors shown here come from a female donor in good health.

On this clonotype: Since a much larger clone is just one base distant, this may be a read error. V is TRBV9 and J is TRBJ1-1; D ambiguous. Trimming removed 0 bases from V and 1 base from J, with 16 bases in between. Germline V gene lookup returns CDR1 SGDLS and CDR2 YYNGEE. The CDR3 is 17 residues long. CDR3 in DNA: TGTGCCAGCAGCGTAGACGGGCAGATCCTTAGGAACACTGAAGCTTTCTTT. This translates into CASSVDGQILRNTEAFF.

To note about this clonotype: This may come from a read error, since a much larger clone is one base off. The CDR3 reads CAWSGRQGEQFF. In DNA form, the CDR3 reads TGTGCCTGGAGTGGTCGGCAGGGTGAGCAGTTCTTC. The chain couples TRBV30 to TRBJ2-1, with D perhaps TRBD1 (5 bases). The germline CDR1 and CDR2 sequences are GTSNPN and SVGIG (reference sequence). The CDR3 is 12 amino acids. Trimming removed 1 base from V and 9 bases from J, with 10 bases in between.

This clonotype was counted between two and nine times. The chain has TRBV7-2 and TRBJ2-3, with D possibly matching TRBD2 (5 bases). CDR3 size: 16 residues. Germline CDR1 is SGHTA and CDR2 is FQGNSA. V gave up 2 bases and J gave up 0 bases, with 12 bases separating them. The CDR3 reads CASSLRSGPSTDTQYF. The DNA of the CDR3 is TGTGCCAGCAGCTTAAGGAGCGGACCTAGCACAGATACGCAGTATTTT.

This clonotype was counted only a few times. V usage is TRBV3-1 and J usage is TRBJ2-3; D unclear. V lost 4 bases, J lost 8 bases, and 13 bases lay in between. The CDR3 loop spans 13 amino acids. In germline, CDR1 is LGHDT, CDR2 YNNKEL (reference sequence). Here the CDR3 DNA reads TGTGCCAGCAGCCCATCTTCGGTAGGTACGCAGTATTTT. This gives the protein CASSPSSVGTQYF.

The chain has TRBV11-2 and TRBJ2-5; D gene ambiguous. The CDR3 is 11 residues long. Deletions cut 5 bases from V and 11 bases from J, with 12 bases between. Germline assignment: CDR1 SGHAT and CDR2 FQNNGV. CDR3 sequence (DNA): TGTGCCAGCAGCCCGGGCCGAATGCAGTACTTC. Encoded protein: CASSPGRMQYF.

The rearrangement uses TRBV5-1 and TRBJ1-5; D remains ambiguous. Between the trimmed V and J ends, which lost 2 bases and 8 bases, there was a span of 5 bases. This CDR3 comprises 11 residues. CDR1 is SGHRS, CDR2 YFSETQ, per germline. In nucleotides, the CDR3 is TGCGCCAGCAGCTTCGGGAAGCCCCAGCATTTT. Translation: CASSFGKPQHF.

In this sample, this clonotype turned up many times. The chain has TRBV28 and TRBJ1-5, with 7 positions matching TRBD1. The CDR3 totals 14 residues. CDR1 and CDR2 from the germline V gene are MDHEN and SYDVKM. J was trimmed by 4 bases and V by 6 bases; bases with no gene match: 6. CDR3 nucleotide sequence: TGTGCCAGCAGCCGAGACAGGGAAAATCAGCCCCAGCATTTT. Translation gives CASSRDRENQPQHF.

This clonotype was recorded at least ten times. This chain uses TRBV6-6 with TRBJ1-2; 9 bases are shared with TRBD1. Germline CDR1 and CDR2: MNHNY and SVGAGI (reference sequence). This CDR3 contains 15 residues. The V and J ends lost 6 bases and 9 bases, in that order; junction bases with no gene match: 14. The CDR3 protein is CASRDPLQGATRYTF. CDR3 DNA: TGTGCCAGCAGGGATCCATTACAGGGGGCTACTCGCTACACCTTC.

A word on this clonotype: This may stem from a read error, because a much larger clone lies one nucleotide away. The chain joins TRBV6-2 or TRBV6-3 to TRBJ2-1; D possibly corresponds to TRBD1 (6 bases). CDR3 length equals 15 residues. Trimming took 1 base from V and 8 from J, leaving 15 bases between them. From germline, CDR1 is MNHEY and CDR2 SVGEGT. CDR3 region: CASSYLLQGKYEQFF. CDR3 nucleotides: TGTGCCAGCAGTTACTTGCTCCAGGGGAAGTATGAGCAGTTCTTC.

This clonotype was observed many times. The chain uses TRBV2 and TRBJ2-7; TRBD1 agrees at 8 bases. The CDR3 runs to 13 residues. Germline CDR1 and CDR2: SNHLY and FYNNEI. Trimming removed 2 bases from V and 10 bases from J; junction bases left unmatched: 7. The CDR3 nucleotides read TGTGCCAGCAGTGAACAGGGGGCGGGTTCACAGTACTTC. As protein: CASSEQGAGSQYF.

This clonotype occurred a few times. The gene calls are TRBV7-2 and TRBJ1-3; 9 nucleotides line up with TRBD1. CDR1 and CDR2 (germline): SGHTA, FQGNSA. J lost 2 bases, V lost 2 bases, and 7 bases had no gene match. CDR3 length: 17 residues. CDR3 nucleotides: TGTGCCAGCAGCTTAAGGGACAGGGTTTTAACTGGAAACACCATATATTTT. This translates into CASSLRDRVLTGNTIYF.

In its sample, this clonotype was seen many times. The chain recombines TRBV25-1 with TRBJ2-3; perhaps TRBD1 as D (5 bases). V shed 2 bases and J shed 5 bases, with 11 bases lying between them. Per germline, CDR1 MGHDK and CDR2 SYGVNS. CDR3 size: 14 residues. CDR3 nucleotide sequence: TGTGCCAGCAGTGAAACAGGAATACGAGATACGCAGTATTTT. Its protein is CASSETGIRDTQYF.

This clonotype was detected many times. The chain links TRBV20-1 to TRBJ1-1; D might be TRBD1 (6 bases). Looked up from germline, CDR1 is DFQATT and CDR2 is SNEGSKA (reference sequence). The CDR3 is 16 residues long. With 3 bases removed from V and 5 bases from J, the gap between germline ends came to 22 bases. CDR3 sequence (DNA): TGCAGTGCTAGGTCCGGGGGCCGAGTTAAAAAAACTGAAGCTTTCTTT. Amino acid sequence: CSARSGGRVKKTEAFF.

This chain joins TRBV7-3 and TRBJ2-1, with 13 bases identical to TRBD2. The germline gives CDR1 SGHTA, CDR2 FQGTGA. The J segment lost 6 bases and the V segment lost 6 bases, leaving 23 bases of the junction unmatched. There are 21 residues in the CDR3. The CDR3 DNA follows: TGTGCCAGCAGACAATCACCGATATCTAGGGGACTAGCGGGGATAACCAATGAGCAGTTCTTC. It is translated as CASRQSPISRGLAGITNEQFF.

This clonotype occurred many times. This rearrangement joins TRBV24-1 to TRBJ1-2, with TRBD1 matching over 7 bases. After removal of 4 bases from V and 4 bases from J, the junction contained 11 bases not matched to a gene. CDR3 length: 16 amino acids. Germline V CDR1 and CDR2: KGHDR, SFDVKD. CDR3 protein: CATSDTNSGQTYGYTF. In DNA, the CDR3 is TGTGCCACCAGTGACACTAATTCGGGACAGACCTATGGCTACACCTTC.

This clonotype has a count of ten or more. The chain employs TRBV20-1 and TRBJ1-2, with D maybe TRBD1 (5 bases). Germline values: CDR1 DFQATT, CDR2 SNEGSKA (reference sequence). V shed 1 base and J shed 8 bases, with 8 bases lying between them. The CDR3 extends over 11 amino acids. The CDR3 region is CSARGGEGYTF. CDR3 DNA sequence: TGCAGTGCTAGAGGAGGGGAAGGCTACACCTTC.

This clonotype was seen at least ten times. The V and J genes are TRBV29-1 and TRBJ2-1; 9 bases map to TRBD1. Per the germline V gene, CDR1 is SQVTM and CDR2 is ANQGSEA. J was trimmed by 0 bases and V by 3 bases; bases with no gene match: 12. The CDR3 sequence is 18 residues long. This CDR3 is CSVDWGTGFTYSYNEQFF. CDR3 DNA: TGCAGCGTTGACTGGGGGACAGGGTTCACCTACTCCTACAATGAGCAGTTCTTC.

This clonotype was counted many times. The chain links TRBV6-2 or TRBV6-3 to TRBJ2-5; D remains unclear. The length of the CDR3 is 11 residues. Germline values: CDR1 MNHEY, CDR2 SVGEGT. Trimming shortened V by 5 bases and J by 4 bases, and 5 bases separated the two germline ends. CDR3 nucleotides: TGTGCCAGCAGTACTTCAGAGACCCAGTACTTC. It encodes CASSTSETQYF.